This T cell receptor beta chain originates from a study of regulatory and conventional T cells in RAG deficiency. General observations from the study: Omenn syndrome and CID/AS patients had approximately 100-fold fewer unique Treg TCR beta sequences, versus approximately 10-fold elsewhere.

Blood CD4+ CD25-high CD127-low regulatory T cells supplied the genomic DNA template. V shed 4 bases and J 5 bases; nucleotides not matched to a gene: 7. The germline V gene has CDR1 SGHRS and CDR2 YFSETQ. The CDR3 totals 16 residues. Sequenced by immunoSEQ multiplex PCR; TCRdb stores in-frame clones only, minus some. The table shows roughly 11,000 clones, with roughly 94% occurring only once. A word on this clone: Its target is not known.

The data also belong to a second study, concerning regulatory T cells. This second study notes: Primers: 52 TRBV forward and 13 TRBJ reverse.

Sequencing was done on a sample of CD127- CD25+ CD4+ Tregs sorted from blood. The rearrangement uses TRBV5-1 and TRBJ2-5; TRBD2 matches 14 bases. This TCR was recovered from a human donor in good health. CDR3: CASSPGLAGGRETQYF. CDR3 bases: TGCGCCAGCAGCCCCGGACTAGCGGGGGGTCGGGAGACCCAGTACTTC.